This T cell receptor beta chain came from a study of identical twins' blood T cells. Findings and limits, study-wide: Twin repertoire similarity may partly reflect shared environment.

This clonotype has ten or more counts. Its antigen remains unknown. Donors were six healthy women in three monozygous twin pairs. Original data processing: Each library had roughly 2 to 4 million CDR3 reads and about 90,000 to nearly 550,000 clonotypes. TCRdb redid the calling of the 5' RACE reads with MiXCR, one entry per CDR3 protein. The V and J calls, along with clone size, are taken from TCRdb and not from the paper's own processing. The data contain 350,000 to 400,000 distinct CDR3 sequences, over 25% of them singletons. Germline CDR1 is DFQATT and CDR2 is SNEGSKA (reference sequence). The CDR3 contains 12 residues.

This clonotype originated in a woman aged 18 to 50 in good health. The rearrangement joins TRBV20-1 to TRBJ2-3, with D tentatively TRBD2 (5 bases). Sequences were obtained from PBMCs. The CDR3, as DNA: TGCAGCGAACTAGGACCCACAGATACGCAGTATTTT. Its translation: CSELGPTDTQYF.